This TCR beta chain came from a study of shared T cell receptors in the human thymus. The CDR3 contains 16 residues. Profiled with immunoSEQ multiplex PCR; TCRdb holds only in-frame clones, not every one. The table has roughly 700,000 clones, roughly 88% seen once. These sequences were also reported in another study, on human thymus T cells.

Sequencing was done on a sample of thymocytes. V is TRBV21-1 and J is TRBJ2-7; no check of the table's D call, TRBD1, against the DNA was made. TRBV21-1 corresponds to a pseudogene. The sequence derives from a boy under two years old with a congenital heart defect. Written as DNA, the CDR3 is TGTGCCAGCAGCAAAGGGGGCAGTGGGGGCCACTACGAGCAGTACTTC. Its protein is CASSKGGSGGHYEQYF.